This is a list of T cell receptor beta chains from one sample in a study of blood T cell repertoires in COVID-19. The data were produced by immunoSEQ multiplex PCR, yet TCRdb's version contains in-frame clones alone and is incomplete. The profile covers over 300,000 clones, with roughly 88% appearing a single time and 0.95% to 1% taken by the ten largest. What was sequenced was PBMCs or T cells enriched from blood (not recorded which). The source is a woman in her 30s with acute COVID-19. Both conserved end residues are part of each CDR3. D genes are given only for firm matches. Size is stated for part of the rows, as once, few or many counts, or as a class when the clone is expanded.

v_call	d_call	j_call	clone_size	cdr3_aa	cdr3_nt
TRBV12-5	-	TRBJ2-1	-	CASGHRGANEQFF	TGTGCTAGTGGTCACCGGGGGGCCAATGAGCAGTTCTTC
TRBV3-1/TRBV3-2	TRBD1	TRBJ1-1	-	CASSLGTVNTEAFF	TGTGCCAGCAGCCTAGGGACAGTGAACACTGAAGCTTTCTTT
TRBV6-1	-	TRBJ2-7	-	CASSEAFRTGNYEQYF	TGTGCCAGCAGTGAAGCATTCAGAACAGGGAATTACGAGCAGTACTTC
TRBV30	TRBD2	TRBJ2-7	few	CAWSLRGLAGRYEQYF	TGTGCCTGGAGCCTCAGAGGACTAGCGGGGAGATACGAGCAGTACTTC
TRBV9	-	TRBJ1-2	once	CASSVTGNYGYTF	TGTGCCAGCAGCGTGACGGGAAACTATGGCTACACCTTC
TRBV29-1	-	TRBJ1-1	-	CSVGPQGLNTEAFF	TGCAGCGTCGGACCACAGGGTTTGAACACTGAAGCTTTCTTT
TRBV5-1	-	TRBJ2-3	-	CASSLAEGQPFGDTQYF	TGCGCCAGCAGCTTGGCGGAGGGACAGCCGTTTGGAGATACGCAGTATTTT
TRBV29-1	TRBD2	TRBJ2-2	once	CSVGRLAGGKTGELFF	TGCAGCGTTGGGAGACTAGCGGGGGGGAAAACCGGGGAGCTGTTTTTT
TRBV10-1	-	TRBJ1-4	-	CASSESAGSEKLFF	TGCGCCAGCAGTGAGTCAGCGGGGAGTGAAAAACTGTTTTTT
TRBV27	TRBD1	TRBJ1-2	-	CASRVQGGGYTF	TGTGCCAGCCGGGTACAGGGGGGCGGCTACACCTTC
TRBV7-9	TRBD1	TRBJ1-1	-	CASSPRTGGNTEAFF	TGTGCCAGCAGCCCGAGGACAGGGGGGAACACTGAAGCTTTCTTT
TRBV3-1/TRBV3-2	-	TRBJ1-4	-	CASSPSFDRSNEKLFF	TGTGCCAGCAGCCCCTCATTTGACAGGTCGAATGAAAAACTGTTTTTT
TRBV24-1	-	TRBJ1-1	-	CATAEGGSTEAFF	TGTGCCACCGCAGAGGGTGGGAGCACTGAAGCTTTCTTT
TRBV10-3	TRBD1	TRBJ1-1	few	CAISGTGNTEAFF	TGTGCCATCAGCGGGACAGGGAACACTGAAGCTTTCTTT
TRBV9	-	TRBJ2-3	-	CASSKQGTSTDTQYF	TGTGCCAGCAGCAAACAGGGCACTAGCACAGATACGCAGTATTTT
TRBV5-5	TRBD1	TRBJ1-1	-	CASSFTPGTGGRGTEAFF	TGTGCCAGCAGCTTTACCCCGGGGACAGGGGGCCGAGGGACTGAAGCTTTCTTT
TRBV5-1	TRBD1	TRBJ2-7	-	CASTDPGQGIYEQYF	TGCGCCAGCACCGACCCGGGACAGGGGATATACGAGCAGTACTTC
TRBV5-5	-	TRBJ1-4	-	CASSLGRPGRVNEKLFF	TGTGCCAGCAGCTTGGGGAGGCCGGGGAGAGTTAATGAAAAACTGTTTTTT
TRBV7-3	-	TRBJ2-1	-	CASSPTGTFYNEQFF	TGTGCCAGCAGCCCGACAGGTACCTTTTACAATGAGCAGTTCTTC
TRBV5-5	TRBD1	TRBJ1-1	-	CASSLGTGKRGEAFF	TGTGCCAGCAGCTTGGGGACAGGGAAAAGGGGTGAAGCTTTCTTT
TRBV5-1	TRBD1	TRBJ2-5	-	CASSLVSGGTETQYF	TGCGCCAGCAGCTTGGTGTCAGGGGGCACGGAGACCCAGTACTTC
TRBV5-1	-	TRBJ2-2	-	CASSLVAGNTGELFF	TGCGCCAGCAGCTTGGTTGCAGGGAACACCGGGGAGCTGTTTTTT
TRBV2	TRBD1	TRBJ2-7	-	CASRGDSYEQYF	TGTGCCAGCAGAGGGGACAGCTACGAGCAGTACTTC
TRBV27	-	TRBJ2-1	-	CASSTGNEQFF	TGTGCCAGCAGTACGGGTAATGAGCAGTTCTTC
TRBV4-3	TRBD1	TRBJ2-2	-	CASSQRQGLTGELFF	TGCGCCAGCAGCCAGAGACAGGGGTTGACCGGGGAGCTGTTTTTT
TRBV5-8	-	TRBJ1-4	-	CASSTRQVTSEKLFF	TGTGCCAGCAGCACTCGACAGGTGACAAGCGAAAAACTGTTTTTT
TRBV24-1	TRBD2	TRBJ2-2	-	CATSALGGAGELFF	TGTGCCACCAGTGCCCTGGGAGGGGCCGGGGAGCTGTTTTTT
TRBV12-3/TRBV12-4	-	TRBJ1-1	-	CASRQTYNTEAFF	TGTGCCAGCAGACAGACATACAACACTGAAGCTTTCTTT
TRBV19	-	TRBJ1-6	few	CASNQGNNSPLHF	TGTGCCAGTAACCAGGGTAATAATTCACCCCTCCACTTT
TRBV7-9	TRBD1	TRBJ1-2	once	CASSLDTGVAVGYTF	TGTGCCAGCAGCTTAGATACAGGGGTTGCTGTTGGCTACACCTTC